This is a list of T cell receptor beta chains from one sample in a study of blood T cell repertoires in COVID-19. Profiling relied on immunoSEQ multiplex PCR, and the TCRdb table lists in-frame clones only, not all of them. Altogether 250,000 or so clones are present, around 82% being singletons, with the ten largest covering roughly 3.2%. Sequencing was performed on PBMCs or T cells enriched from blood (not recorded which). The receptors come from a man between 50 and 59 years old who had recovered from COVID-19. The CDR3 runs from the conserved cysteine through the conserved F or W. The D gene is left open where the match is weak.

j_call | d_call | v_call | cdr3_aa
TRBJ1-6 | TRBD1 | TRBV28 | CASRAGTGYSPLHF
TRBJ1-3 | TRBD1 | TRBV9 | CASSAGGIGGNTIYF
TRBJ2-5 | - | TRBV15 | CATSRGAFETQYF
TRBJ2-7 | - | TRBV5-5 | CASSGDWGGSLYEQYF
TRBJ2-1 | TRBD2 | TRBV15 | CATGGGGNEQFF
TRBJ1-1 | - | TRBV5-6 | CASSLVRGAEAFF
TRBJ2-1 | TRBD1 | TRBV7-2 | CASSLDPLARGSNEQFF
TRBJ2-7 | - | TRBV12-5 | CASGLGGASASYEQYF
TRBJ1-1 | - | TRBV27 | CASSLSGGANTEAFF
TRBJ1-1 | - | TRBV19 | CASSSSPGTATRAFF
TRBJ2-1 | - | TRBV6-5 | CASSYPMSEQFF
TRBJ2-3 | TRBD2 | TRBV27 | CASRTSGSTDTQYF
TRBJ2-7 | - | TRBV7-9 | CASSLESGYEQYF
TRBJ2-7 | TRBD2 | TRBV24-1 | CATSDLWGLAGDYTYEQYF
TRBJ1-4 | - | TRBV5-1 | CASSLGGSPNEKLFF
TRBJ2-4 | - | TRBV7-8 | CASRRSQVLHF
TRBJ2-2 | TRBD2 | TRBV9 | CASSASGSIGELFF
TRBJ1-2 | TRBD1 | TRBV5-4 | CASSLVYEGADYGYTF
TRBJ1-1 | - | TRBV21-1 | CARMDRRPEAFF
TRBJ2-1 | TRBD2 | TRBV11-2 | CASSLQRGGHNEQFF
TRBJ1-1 | - | TRBV27 | CASSLERRLNTEAFF
TRBJ1-4 | TRBD1 | TRBV5-1 | CASGSGTGDGNEKLFF